This record concerns one T cell receptor (beta chain) sequence. As yet, its antigen is unknown. TCRdb keeps only in-frame clones here, not all; method: immunoSEQ multiplex PCR. The sample holds more than 20,000 clones, about nine tenths seen once. The entry originates in a study of T cell responses to AZD1222 COVID-19 vaccine. Findings of the study overall: Seropositive at baseline were only six or seven AZD1222 recipients. Spike-specific TCR breadth and depth were elevated following two AZD1222 doses. Mostly white British, mostly female donors; authors suggested clonal diversity may be underestimated.

Germline CDR1 is GTSNPN and CDR2 is SVGIG (reference sequence). Trimming took off 2 bases at V and 6 bases at J, with 13 bases between the two ends. The CDR3 sequence is 13 residues long. Sequencing was performed on peripheral blood, taken 28 days after the second AZD1222 dose. This receptor was taken from an adult who received the AZD1222 COVID-19 vaccine. The chain joins TRBV30 to TRBJ1-1; D is undetermined. The CDR3 DNA sequence: TGTGCCTGGAGTTCAGATAGTTTCGCTGAAGCTTTCTTT. It is translated as CAWSSDSFAEAFF.